In this sample, the clone carrying this TCR beta chain turned up a few times. As yet, its antigen is unknown. The source of the sample is a study of CD4 T cells in relation to SARS-CoV-2 and coronaviruses. This CDR3 has 17 amino acids. With 2 bases clipped from V and 7 bases from J, the junction kept 13 bases outside the gene matches. CDR1 MNHEY and CDR2 SMNVEV come from the germline V gene (reference sequence). TCRdb's table, derived via immunoSEQ multiplex PCR, lists solely in-frame clones and lacks some. The sample contains tens of thousands of clones, under 80% of which appear only once. CD4+ T cells from unexposed donors were obtained before the COVID-19 pandemic (2011-2018). CD4+ T cells were isolated from the cells after more than nine days of culture. Testing used SARS-CoV-2 S/N and four cold-coronavirus spikes on unexposed-donor CD4+ T cells, cells permitting.

The sample was CD4+ T cells from PBMCs, cultured in vitro. The receptor's source is a human donor in good health. The chain uses TRBV27 and TRBJ2-1; TRBD1 aligns across 8 bases. DNA for the CDR3: TGTGCCAGCAGTTTACCTACAGTGCCGGGACAGGTAAATGAGCAGTTCTTC. Its translation: CASSLPTVPGQVNEQFF.